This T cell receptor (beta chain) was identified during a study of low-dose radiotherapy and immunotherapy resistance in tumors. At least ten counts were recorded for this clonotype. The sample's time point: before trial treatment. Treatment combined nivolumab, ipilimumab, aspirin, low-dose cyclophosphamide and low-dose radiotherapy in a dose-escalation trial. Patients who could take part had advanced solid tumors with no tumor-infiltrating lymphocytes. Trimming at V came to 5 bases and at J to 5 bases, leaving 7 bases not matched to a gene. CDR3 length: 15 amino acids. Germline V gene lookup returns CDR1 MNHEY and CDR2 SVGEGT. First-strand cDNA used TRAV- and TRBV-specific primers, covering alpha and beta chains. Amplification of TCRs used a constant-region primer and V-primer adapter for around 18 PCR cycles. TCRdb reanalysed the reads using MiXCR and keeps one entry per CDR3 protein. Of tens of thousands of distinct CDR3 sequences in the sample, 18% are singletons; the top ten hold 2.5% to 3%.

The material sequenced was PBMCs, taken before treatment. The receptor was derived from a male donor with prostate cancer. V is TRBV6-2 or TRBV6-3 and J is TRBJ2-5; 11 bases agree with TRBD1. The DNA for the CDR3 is TGTGCCAGCAGTACGGGACAGGGGGAACGGGAGACCCAGTACTTC. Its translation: CASSTGQGERETQYF.